This passage covers 8 T cell receptor beta chains from one sample sequenced in a study of radiotherapy plus CTLA-4 blockade in lung cancer. TCRdb keeps only in-frame clones here, not all; method: immunoSEQ multiplex PCR. There are about 80,000 clones in the sample; approximately 80% occur only once, and approximately 0.81% lies in the top ten. The sample here was peripheral blood, taken from a patient treated with radiotherapy plus ipilimumab. The origin of the receptors is a human donor with non-small cell lung cancer who had stable disease on radiotherapy plus ipilimumab.

Sample share makes this clone medium-sized. The chain recombines TRBV2 with TRBJ1-2; TRBD1 agrees at 7 bases. The CDR3 covers 14 residues. Losses at the gene ends were 6 bases for V and 7 bases for J; bases not matched to a gene: 11. Germline V gene data show CDR1 as SNHLY and CDR2 as FYNNEI. CDR3 loop: CASRLTGNDRGYTF. CDR3 DNA: TGTGCCAGCAGGCTGACAGGGAATGACCGTGGCTACACCTTC. The full variable domain, with the rest looked up from reference TRBV2 and TRBJ1-2, is EPEVTQTPSHQVTQMGQEVILRCVPISNHLYFYWYRQILGQKVEFLVSFYNNEISEKSEIFDDQFSVERPDGSNFTLKIRSTKLEDSAMYFCASRLTGNDRGYTFGSGTRLTVV.

This chain connects TRBV9 to TRBJ1-1; 8 bases match TRBD1. V was clipped by 4 bases and J by 2 bases; unmatched bases: 7. This CDR3 is built from 15 residues. Per the germline V gene, CDR1 is SGDLS and CDR2 is YYNGEE. The CDR3 nucleotides are TGTGCCAGCAGCACCTGGACAGGGCCAAACACTGAAGCTTTCTTT. As protein: CASSTWTGPNTEAFF.

The chain employs TRBV30 and TRBJ2-3; D remains unclear. CDR1 is GTSNPN and CDR2 is SVGIG in the germline V gene (reference sequence). Trimming took off 4 bases at V and 1 base at J, with 12 bases between the two ends. The CDR3 is 14 amino acids. The CDR3 nucleotides are TGTGCCTGGACCACTCGGTTCCGCACAGATACGCAGTATTTT. Translation gives CAWTTRFRTDTQYF.

The rearrangement uses TRBV28 and TRBJ1-5; the D is unclear. This CDR3 has 18 amino acids. The germline V gene encodes CDR1 MDHEN and CDR2 SYDVKM. Deletions cut 1 base from V and 5 bases from J, with 21 bases between. CDR3 coding DNA: TGTGCCAGCAGTTTATCCCCGGGTCTCGGGAGTGGCGATCAGCCCCAGCATTTT. This translates into CASSLSPGLGSGDQPQHF.

The gene calls are TRBV30 and TRBJ2-7; D is uncertain. The CDR3 spans 14 residues. Trimming pared 0 bases from V and 4 bases from J, leaving 13 bases between. Germline V gives CDR1 GTSNPN, CDR2 SVGIG (reference sequence). The CDR3 DNA is TGTGCCTGGAGTGTTGGCGATGCCGGATACGAGCAGTACTTC. It encodes CAWSVGDAGYEQYF.

The chain links TRBV7-6 to TRBJ2-2; 9 bases fit TRBD1. Germline CDR1 SGHVS, CDR2 FNYEAQ. V shed 1 base and J 5 bases; nucleotides not matched to a gene: 5. The CDR3 covers 16 residues. The CDR3 region is CASSLGVTGGTGELFF. DNA of the CDR3: TGTGCCAGCAGCTTAGGGGTGACAGGGGGAACCGGGGAGCTGTTTTTT.

The chain joins TRBV2 to TRBJ2-7; D is possibly TRBD2 (5 bases). This CDR3 spans 14 amino acids. CDR1 and CDR2 from the germline V gene are SNHLY and FYNNEI. The V and J ends lost 3 bases and 0 bases respectively, with 9 bases between them. The chain's CDR3 is CASSDLRGSYEQYF. CDR3 in DNA: TGTGCCAGCAGTGACCTACGGGGCTCCTACGAGCAGTACTTC.

V and J are TRBV29-1 and TRBJ2-7, with 8 nucleotides matching TRBD1. Trimming removed 4 bases from V and 2 bases from J; junction bases left unmatched: 1. CDR1 and CDR2 (germline): SQVTM, ANQGSEA. The CDR3 runs 12 residues. Written as DNA, the CDR3 is TGCAGCGTTGCACAGGGGGCCTACGAGCAGTACTTC. This translates into CSVAQGAYEQYF.